These 4 T cell receptor beta chains were all obtained from the same sample, sequenced in a study of identical twins. TCRdb independently ran MiXCR on the 5' RACE reads; one entry per CDR3 protein. Here the sample spans 400,000 to 500,000 distinct CDR3 sequences, about 18% being singletons. Sequencing input: naive T cells sorted from blood. Receptors originate from a man aged 50-60 years in good health.

This clonotype was observed a handful of times. The rearrangement joins TRBV21-1 to TRBJ2-3; TRBD1, the table's D call, was not compared with the DNA. TRBV21-1 has pseudogene status. The CDR3 runs to 13 residues. The CDR3 nucleotides read TGTGCCAGTCACTCTCAGGGTCCAGATACGCAGTATTTT. Protein: CASHSQGPDTQYF.

CDR3 residues: CASSPDRVYHEQYF. CDR3 in DNA: TGCGCCAGCAGCCCGGACAGGGTCTACCACGAGCAGTACTTC. The gene calls are TRBV5-1 and TRBJ2-7; 8 nucleotides line up with TRBD1. After removal of 4 bases from V and 5 bases from J, the junction contained 8 bases not matched to a gene. Germline CDR1 and CDR2: SGHRS and YFSETQ. CDR3 length: 14 residues.

Ten or more counts support this clonotype. V is TRBV14 and J is TRBJ1-4; D perhaps matches TRBD1 (6 bases). V lost 4 bases and J lost 3, with 12 bases in between. This CDR3 is built from 15 residues. Germline assignment: CDR1 SGHDN and CDR2 FVKESK. The CDR3 spells CASSLRQDPNEKLFF. The CDR3 DNA follows: TGTGCCAGCAGCCTCCGACAGGACCCTAATGAAAAACTGTTTTTT.

J is TRBJ1-4 and V is TRBV7-8, with 10 bases identical to TRBD1. Germline-derived CDR1 and CDR2 are SGHVS and FQNEAQ. After removal of 7 bases from V and 0 bases from J, the junction contained 11 bases not matched to a gene. The CDR3 runs 18 residues. The CDR3 is CASTRSPTGGSTNEKLFF. The CDR3 DNA is TGTGCCAGCACCCGTTCACCGACAGGGGGCTCAACTAATGAAAAACTGTTTTTT.